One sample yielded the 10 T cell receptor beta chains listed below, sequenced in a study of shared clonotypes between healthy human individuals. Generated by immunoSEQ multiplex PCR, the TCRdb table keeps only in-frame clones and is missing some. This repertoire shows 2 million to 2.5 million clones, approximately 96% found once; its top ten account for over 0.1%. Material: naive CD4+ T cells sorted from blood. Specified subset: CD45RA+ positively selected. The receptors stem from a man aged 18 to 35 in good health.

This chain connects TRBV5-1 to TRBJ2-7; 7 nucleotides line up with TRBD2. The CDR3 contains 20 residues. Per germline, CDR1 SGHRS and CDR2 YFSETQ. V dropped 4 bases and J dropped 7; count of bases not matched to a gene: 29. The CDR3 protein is CASSPRGVLSQPVKPGEQYF. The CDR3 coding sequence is TGCGCCAGCAGCCCACGGGGGGTACTCTCCCAACCCGTTAAGCCTGGGGAGCAGTACTTC.

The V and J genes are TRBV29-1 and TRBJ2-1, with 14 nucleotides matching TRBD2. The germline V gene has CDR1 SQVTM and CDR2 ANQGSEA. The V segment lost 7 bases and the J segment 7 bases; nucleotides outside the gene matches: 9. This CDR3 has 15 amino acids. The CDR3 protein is CSAARLAGGLNEQFF. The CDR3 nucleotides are TGCAGCGCCGCCAGACTAGCGGGGGGGCTTAATGAGCAGTTCTTC.

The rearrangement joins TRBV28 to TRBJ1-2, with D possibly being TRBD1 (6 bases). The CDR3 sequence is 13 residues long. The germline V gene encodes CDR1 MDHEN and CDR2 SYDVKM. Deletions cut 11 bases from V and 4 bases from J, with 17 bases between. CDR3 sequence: CASQWGRAYGYTF. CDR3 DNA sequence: TGTGCCTCCCAGTGGGGGCGTGCCTATGGCTACACCTTC.

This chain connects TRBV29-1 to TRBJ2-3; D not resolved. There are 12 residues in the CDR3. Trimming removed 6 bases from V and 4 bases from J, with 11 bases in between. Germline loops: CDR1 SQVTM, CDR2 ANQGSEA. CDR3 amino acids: CSVQEVSDTQYF. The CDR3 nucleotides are TGCAGCGTCCAAGAGGTATCAGATACGCAGTATTTT.

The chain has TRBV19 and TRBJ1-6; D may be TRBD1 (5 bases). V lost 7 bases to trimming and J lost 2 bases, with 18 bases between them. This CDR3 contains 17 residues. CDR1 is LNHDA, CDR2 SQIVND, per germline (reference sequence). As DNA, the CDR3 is TGTGCCAGTACCCCTCAATCGGGGGGACCCTATAATTCACCCCTCCACTTT. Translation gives CASTPQSGGPYNSPLHF.

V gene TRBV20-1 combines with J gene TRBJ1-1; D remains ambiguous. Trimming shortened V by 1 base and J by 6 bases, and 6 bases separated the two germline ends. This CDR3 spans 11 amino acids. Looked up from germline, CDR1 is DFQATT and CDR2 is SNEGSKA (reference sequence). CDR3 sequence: CSARAAAEAFF. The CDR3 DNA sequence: TGCAGTGCTAGAGCGGCAGCTGAAGCTTTCTTT.

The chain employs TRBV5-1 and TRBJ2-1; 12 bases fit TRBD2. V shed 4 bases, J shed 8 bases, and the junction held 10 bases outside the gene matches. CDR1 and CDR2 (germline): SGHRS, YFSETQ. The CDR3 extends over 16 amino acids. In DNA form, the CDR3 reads TGCGCCAGCAGCGGGGGACTAGCGGGTGTGAATGATGAGCAGTTCTTC. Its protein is CASSGGLAGVNDEQFF.

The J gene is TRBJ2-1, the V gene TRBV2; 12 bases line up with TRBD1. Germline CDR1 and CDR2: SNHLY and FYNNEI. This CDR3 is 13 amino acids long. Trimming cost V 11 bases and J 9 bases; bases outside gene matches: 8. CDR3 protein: CACRDRGLGEQFF. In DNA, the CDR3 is TGTGCCTGCCGGGACAGGGGGCTGGGTGAGCAGTTCTTC.

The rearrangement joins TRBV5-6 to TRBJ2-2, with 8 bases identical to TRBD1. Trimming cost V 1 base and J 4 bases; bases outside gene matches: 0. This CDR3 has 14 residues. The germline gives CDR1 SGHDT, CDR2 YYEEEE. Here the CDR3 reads CASSLTGGTGELFF. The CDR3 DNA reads TGTGCCAGCAGCTTGACAGGGGGCACCGGGGAGCTGTTTTTT.

CDR3 DNA: TGTGCCAGCAGTGAATCCCCCCCAGCAAACATGGATGGTGAAAAACTGTTTTTT. Protein sequence: CASSESPPANMDGEKLFF. The chain recombines TRBV25-1 with TRBJ1-4; no definite D call. The V gene lost 1 base and the J gene lost 7 bases, with 22 bases spanning the gap. In germline, CDR1 is MGHDK, CDR2 SYGVNS. The CDR3 has 18 amino acids. Filled out from reference TRBV25-1 and TRBJ1-4, the complete variable domain reads EADIYQTPRYLVIGTGKKITLECSQTMGHDKMYWYQQDPGMELHLIHYSYGVNSTEKGDLSSESTVSRIRTEHFPLTLESARPSHTSQYLCASSESPPANMDGEKLFFGSGTQLSVL.